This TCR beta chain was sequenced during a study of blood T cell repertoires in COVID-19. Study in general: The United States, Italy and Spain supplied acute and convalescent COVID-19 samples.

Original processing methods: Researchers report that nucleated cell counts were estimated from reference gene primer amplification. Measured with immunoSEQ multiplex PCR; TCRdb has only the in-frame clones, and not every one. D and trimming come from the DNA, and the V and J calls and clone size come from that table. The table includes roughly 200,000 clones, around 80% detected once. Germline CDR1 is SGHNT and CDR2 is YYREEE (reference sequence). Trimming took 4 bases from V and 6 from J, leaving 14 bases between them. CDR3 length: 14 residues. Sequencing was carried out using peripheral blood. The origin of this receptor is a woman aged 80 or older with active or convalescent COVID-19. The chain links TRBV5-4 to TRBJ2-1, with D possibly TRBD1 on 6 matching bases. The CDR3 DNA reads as TGTGCCAGCAGCCTTGACAGGACGCTCAATGAGCAGTTCTTC. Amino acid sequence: CASSLDRTLNEQFF. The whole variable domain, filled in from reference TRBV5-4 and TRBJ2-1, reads ETGVTQSPTHLIKTRGQQVTLRCSSQSGHNTVSWYQQALGQGPQFIFQYYREEENGRGNFPPRFSGLQFPNYSSELNVNALELDDSALYLCASSLDRTLNEQFFGPGTRLTVL.